This entry describes one TCR beta chain. TCRdb's copy holds only in-frame clones and misses some; the assay was immunoSEQ multiplex PCR. The profile covers about 400,000 clones, with 70% to 90% appearing a single time and about 2% taken by the ten largest. The data originate from a study of blood T cell repertoires in COVID-19. The CDR3 contains 12 residues. Trimming left V 5 bases short and J 8 bases short, with 12 bases between. Sequenced input: PBMCs or T cells enriched from blood (not recorded which). The source is a woman under 30 with acute COVID-19. The chain recombines TRBV12-3 or TRBV12-4 with TRBJ1-2; D is possibly TRBD1 (5 bases). CDR3 sequence: CASSLGTRGYTF. CDR3 DNA: TGTGCCAGCAGTCTTGGGACTCGGGGCTACACCTTC.